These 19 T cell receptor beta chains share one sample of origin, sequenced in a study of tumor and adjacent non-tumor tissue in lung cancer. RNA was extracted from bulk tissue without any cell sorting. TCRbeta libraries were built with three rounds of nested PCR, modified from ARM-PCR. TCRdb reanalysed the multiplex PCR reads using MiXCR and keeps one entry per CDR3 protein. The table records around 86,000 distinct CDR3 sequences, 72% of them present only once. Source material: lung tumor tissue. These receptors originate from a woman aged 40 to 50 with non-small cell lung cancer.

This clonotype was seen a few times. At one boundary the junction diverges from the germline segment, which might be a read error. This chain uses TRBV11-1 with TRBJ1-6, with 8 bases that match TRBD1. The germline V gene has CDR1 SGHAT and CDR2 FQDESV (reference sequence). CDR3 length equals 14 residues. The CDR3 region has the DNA TGTCCCAGCAGCTCCAACAGGGGGAATCCACCCCTCCACTTT. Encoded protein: CPSSSNRGNPPLHF.

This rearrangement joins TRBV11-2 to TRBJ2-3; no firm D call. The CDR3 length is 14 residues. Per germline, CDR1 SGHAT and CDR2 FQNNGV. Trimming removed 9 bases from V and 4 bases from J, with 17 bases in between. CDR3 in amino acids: CARSHLRAADTQYF. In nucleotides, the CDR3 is TGTGCCAGGAGCCATCTAAGGGCGGCAGATACGCAGTATTTT. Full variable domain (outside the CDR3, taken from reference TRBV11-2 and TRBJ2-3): EAGVAQSPRYKIIEKRQSVAFWCNPISGHATLYWYQQILGQGPKLLIQFQNNGVVDDSQLPKDRFSAERLKGVDSTLKIQPAKLEDSAVYLCARSHLRAADTQYFGPGTRLTVL.

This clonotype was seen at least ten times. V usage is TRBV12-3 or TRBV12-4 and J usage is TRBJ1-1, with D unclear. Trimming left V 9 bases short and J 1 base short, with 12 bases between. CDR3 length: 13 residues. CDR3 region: CARDVTANTEAFF. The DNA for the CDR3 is TGTGCCAGGGATGTAACAGCGAACACTGAAGCTTTCTTT.

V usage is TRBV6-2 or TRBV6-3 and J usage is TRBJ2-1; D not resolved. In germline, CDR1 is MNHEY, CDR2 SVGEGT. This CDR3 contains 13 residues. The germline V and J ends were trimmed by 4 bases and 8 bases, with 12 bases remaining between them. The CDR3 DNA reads TGTGCCAGCAGTTCCGGCGAGACCGATGAGCAGTTCTTC. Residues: CASSSGETDEQFF.

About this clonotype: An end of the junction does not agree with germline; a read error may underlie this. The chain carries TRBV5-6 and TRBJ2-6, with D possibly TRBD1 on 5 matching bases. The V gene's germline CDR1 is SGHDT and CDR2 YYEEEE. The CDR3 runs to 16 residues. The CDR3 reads CASSPTWSSGADVLTF. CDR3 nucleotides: TGTGCCAGCAGCCCAACCTGGAGTTCTGGGGCCGACGTCCTGACTTTC.

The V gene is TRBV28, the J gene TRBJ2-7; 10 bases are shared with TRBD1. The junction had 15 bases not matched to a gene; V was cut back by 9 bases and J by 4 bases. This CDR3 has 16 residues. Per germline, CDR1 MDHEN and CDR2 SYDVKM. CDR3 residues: CARIPTAGQGKYEQYF. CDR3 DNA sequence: TGTGCCAGGATCCCCACGGCGGGACAGGGGAAGTACGAGCAGTACTTC.

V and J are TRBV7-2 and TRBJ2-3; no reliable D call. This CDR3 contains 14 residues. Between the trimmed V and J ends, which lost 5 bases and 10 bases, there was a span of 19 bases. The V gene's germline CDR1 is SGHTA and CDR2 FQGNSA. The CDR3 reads CASSLILTTSSQYF. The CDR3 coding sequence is TGTGCCAGCAGCCTCATACTCACTACAAGTTCGCAGTATTTT.

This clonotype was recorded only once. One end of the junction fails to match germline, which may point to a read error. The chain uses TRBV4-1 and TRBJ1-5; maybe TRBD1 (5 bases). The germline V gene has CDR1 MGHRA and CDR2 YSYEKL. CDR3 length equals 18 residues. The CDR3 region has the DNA TGCGCCGGCAGCCAAGATCTAATGGGGGTCAGCCGCAATCAACCCCAGCATTTT. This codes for CAGSQDLMGVSRNQPQHF.

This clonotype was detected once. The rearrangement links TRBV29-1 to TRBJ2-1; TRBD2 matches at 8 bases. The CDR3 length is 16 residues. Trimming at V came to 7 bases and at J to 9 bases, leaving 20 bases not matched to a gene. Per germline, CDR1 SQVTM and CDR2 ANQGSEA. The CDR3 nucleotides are TGCAGCGATGCAGCAATGACTAACGGGAGGGGGGGTGAGCAGTTCTTC. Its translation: CSDAAMTNGRGGEQFF.

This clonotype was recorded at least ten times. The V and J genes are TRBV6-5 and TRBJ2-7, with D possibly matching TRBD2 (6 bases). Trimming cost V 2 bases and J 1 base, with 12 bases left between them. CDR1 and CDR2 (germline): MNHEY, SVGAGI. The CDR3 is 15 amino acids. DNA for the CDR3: TGTGCCAGCAGTTACCACGTGGGGGGTTCCTACGAGCAGTACTTC. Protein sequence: CASSYHVGGSYEQYF.

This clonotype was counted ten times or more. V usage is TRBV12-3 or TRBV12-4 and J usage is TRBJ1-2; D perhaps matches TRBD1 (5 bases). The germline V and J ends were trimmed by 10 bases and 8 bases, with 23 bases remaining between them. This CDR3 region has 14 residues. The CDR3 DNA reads TGTGCCAACATCCCTAATCCGGGGCTTGGCGGCTACACCTTC. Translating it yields CANIPNPGLGGYTF.

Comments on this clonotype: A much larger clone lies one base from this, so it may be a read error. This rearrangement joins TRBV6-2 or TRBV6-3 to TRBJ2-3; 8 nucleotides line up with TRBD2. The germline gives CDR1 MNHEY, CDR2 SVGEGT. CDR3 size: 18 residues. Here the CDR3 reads CASSYPSQRGSSTDTKYF. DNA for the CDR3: TGTGCCAGCAGTTATCCTTCCCAGCGGGGGTCCTCCACAGATACGAAGTATTTT.

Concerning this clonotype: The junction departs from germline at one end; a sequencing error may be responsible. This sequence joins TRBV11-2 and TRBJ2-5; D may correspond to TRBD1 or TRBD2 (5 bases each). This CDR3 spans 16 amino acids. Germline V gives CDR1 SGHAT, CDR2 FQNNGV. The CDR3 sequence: CASSPIVGDFQETQYF. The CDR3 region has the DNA TGTGCAAGCAGCCCCATAGTGGGGGATTTCCAAGAGACCCAGTACTTC.

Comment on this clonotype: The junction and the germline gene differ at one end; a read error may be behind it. The CDR3: CASSEGLRYNSLLHF. The CDR3 DNA reads as TGTGCCAGCAGTGAAGGATTGCGATATAATTCACTCCTCCACTTT. The chain employs TRBV6-1 and TRBJ1-6; unclear D gene. Germline loops: CDR1 MNHNS, CDR2 SASEGT. This CDR3 contains 15 residues.

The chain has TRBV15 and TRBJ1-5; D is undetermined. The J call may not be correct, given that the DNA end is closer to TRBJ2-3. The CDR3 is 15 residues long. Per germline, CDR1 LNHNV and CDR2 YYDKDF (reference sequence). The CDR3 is CATSLGRYENQPQYF. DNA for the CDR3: TGTGCCACCAGCTTAGGCCGATATGAAAATCAGCCCCAGTATTTT.

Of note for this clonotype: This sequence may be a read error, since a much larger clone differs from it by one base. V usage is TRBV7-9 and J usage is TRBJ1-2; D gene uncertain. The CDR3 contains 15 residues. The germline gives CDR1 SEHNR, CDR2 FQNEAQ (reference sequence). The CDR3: CASGLVGNEVYGYTF. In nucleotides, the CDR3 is TGTGCCAGCGGCTTAGTAGGGAACGAGGTCTATGGCTACACCTTC.

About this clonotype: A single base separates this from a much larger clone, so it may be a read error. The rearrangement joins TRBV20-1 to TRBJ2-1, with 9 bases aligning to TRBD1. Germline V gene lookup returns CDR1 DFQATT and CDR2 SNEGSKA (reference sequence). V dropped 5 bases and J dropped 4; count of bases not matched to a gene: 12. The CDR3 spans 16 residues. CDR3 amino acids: CSAGALQGATYNEQFF. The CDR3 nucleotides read TGCAGTGCTGGGGCCTTACAGGGGGCCACATACAATGAGCAGTTCTTC.

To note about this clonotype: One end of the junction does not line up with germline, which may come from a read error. The CDR3 DNA sequence: TGTGTCGGGTCAAGTTCGGTCACTGAAGTTTTCTTC. Translation: CVGSSSVTEVFF. The gene calls are TRBV7-9 and TRBJ1-1; D is ambiguous. The CDR3 totals 12 residues. Germline V gene sequence: CDR1 SEHNR, CDR2 FQNEAQ (reference sequence). Using reference TRBV7-9 and TRBJ1-1 for the parts outside the CDR3, the full variable domain is DTGVSQNPRHKITKRGQNVTFRCDPISEHNRLYWYRQTLGQGPEFLTYFQNEAQLEKSRLLSDRFSAERPKGSFSTLEIQRTEQGDSAMYLCVGSSSVTEVFFGQGTRLTVV.

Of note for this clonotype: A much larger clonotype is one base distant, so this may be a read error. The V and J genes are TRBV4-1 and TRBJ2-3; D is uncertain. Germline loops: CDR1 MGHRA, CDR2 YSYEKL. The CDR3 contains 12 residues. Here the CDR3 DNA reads TGCGCCAGCAACCAAGTCCCAGATACGCAGTATTTT. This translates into CASNQVPDTQYF.